This T cell receptor (beta chain) was observed in a study of chemoradiotherapy in HPV16-positive cancers. Repertoires were generated with immunoSEQ multiplex PCR, while TCRdb's copy carries only in-frame clones and drops some. This sample has 30,000 to 40,000 clones; around 89% occur once, and the top ten carry approximately 3%. J gave up 5 bases and V 3 bases, and 6 bases lay outside the gene matches. This CDR3 region has 14 residues. CDR1 is MGHDK, CDR2 SYGVNS, per germline. Samples were taken several times over chemoradiotherapy. Findings and limits, study-wide: Candidate HPV-specific clones and E7-related TCR motifs grew in tumor during treatment. Only a couple of HPV16-positive patients supplied the functional HPV-specificity definition. For HPV16-positive patients, expanding HPV-responsive T cells associated with longer recurrence-free survival.

A remark on this clone: Its cognate antigen is unknown.

This clonotype was sampled from a human donor with HPV-associated anogenital cancer. This specimen consisted of blood, obtained from a patient who underwent chemoradiotherapy. The rearrangement joins TRBV25-1 to TRBJ1-1; TRBD1 aligns across 7 bases. The CDR3, as DNA: TGTGCCAGCAGTGATACAGGGGTGAGAACTGAAGCTTTCTTT. Translated, it gives CASSDTGVRTEAFF.